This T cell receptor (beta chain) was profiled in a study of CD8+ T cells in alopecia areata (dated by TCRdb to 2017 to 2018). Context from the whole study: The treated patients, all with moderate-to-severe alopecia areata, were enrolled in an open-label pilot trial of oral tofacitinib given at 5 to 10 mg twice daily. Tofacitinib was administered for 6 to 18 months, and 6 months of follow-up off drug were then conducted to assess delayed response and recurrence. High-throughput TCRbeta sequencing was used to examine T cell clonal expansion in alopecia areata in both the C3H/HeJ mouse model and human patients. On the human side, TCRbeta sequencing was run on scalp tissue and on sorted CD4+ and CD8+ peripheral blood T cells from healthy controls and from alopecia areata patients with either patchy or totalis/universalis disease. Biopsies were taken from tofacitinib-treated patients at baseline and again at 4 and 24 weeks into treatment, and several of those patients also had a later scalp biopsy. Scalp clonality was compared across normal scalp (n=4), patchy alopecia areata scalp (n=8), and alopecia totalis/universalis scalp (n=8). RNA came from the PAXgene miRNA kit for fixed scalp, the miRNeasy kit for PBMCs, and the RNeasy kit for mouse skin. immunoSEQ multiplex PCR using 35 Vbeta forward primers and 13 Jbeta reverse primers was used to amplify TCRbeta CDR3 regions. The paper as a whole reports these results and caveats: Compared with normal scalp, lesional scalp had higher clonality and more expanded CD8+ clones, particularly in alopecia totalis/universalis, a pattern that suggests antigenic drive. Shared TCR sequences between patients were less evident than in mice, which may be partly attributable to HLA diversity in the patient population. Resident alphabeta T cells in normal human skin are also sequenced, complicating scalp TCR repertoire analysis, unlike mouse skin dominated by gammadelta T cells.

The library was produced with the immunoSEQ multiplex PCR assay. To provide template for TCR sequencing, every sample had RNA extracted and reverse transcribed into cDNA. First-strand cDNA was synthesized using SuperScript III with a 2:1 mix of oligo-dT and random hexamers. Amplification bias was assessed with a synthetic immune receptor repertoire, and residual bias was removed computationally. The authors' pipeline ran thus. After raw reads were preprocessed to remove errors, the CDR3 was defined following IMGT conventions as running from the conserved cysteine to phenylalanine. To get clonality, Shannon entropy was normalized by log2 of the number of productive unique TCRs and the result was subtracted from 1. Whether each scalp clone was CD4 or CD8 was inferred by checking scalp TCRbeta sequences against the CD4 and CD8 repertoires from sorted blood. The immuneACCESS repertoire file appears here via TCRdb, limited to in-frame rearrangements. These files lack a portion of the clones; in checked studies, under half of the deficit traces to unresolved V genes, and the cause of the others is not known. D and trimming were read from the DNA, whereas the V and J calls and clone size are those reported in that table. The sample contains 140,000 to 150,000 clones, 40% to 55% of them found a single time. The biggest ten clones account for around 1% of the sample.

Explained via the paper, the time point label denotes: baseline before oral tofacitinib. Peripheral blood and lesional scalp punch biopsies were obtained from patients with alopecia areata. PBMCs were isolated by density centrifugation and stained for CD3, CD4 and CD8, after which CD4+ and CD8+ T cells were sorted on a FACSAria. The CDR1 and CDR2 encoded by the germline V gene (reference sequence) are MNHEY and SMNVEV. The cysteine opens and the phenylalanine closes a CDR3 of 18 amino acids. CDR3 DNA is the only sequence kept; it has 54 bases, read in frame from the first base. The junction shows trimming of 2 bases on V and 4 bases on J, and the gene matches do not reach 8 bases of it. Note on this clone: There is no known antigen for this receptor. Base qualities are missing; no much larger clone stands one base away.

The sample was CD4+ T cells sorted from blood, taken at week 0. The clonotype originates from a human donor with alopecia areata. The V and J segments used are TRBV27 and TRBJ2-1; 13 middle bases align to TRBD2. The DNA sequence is TGTGCCAGCAGTTTAACCCCCCCGGGACTAGCGGGGTACAATGAGCAGTTCTTC. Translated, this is CASSLTPPGLAGYNEQFF.